The 25 T cell receptor beta chains listed next were all sequenced from one sample in a study of blood T cell repertoires in COVID-19. TCRdb's table, derived via immunoSEQ multiplex PCR, lists solely in-frame clones and lacks some. There are 150,000 to 200,000 clones in the sample; about 83% occur only once, and 5% lies in the top ten. Sequencing used peripheral blood. These receptors were obtained from a human donor in a cohort sampled during active COVID-19.

This sequence joins TRBV7-2 and TRBJ2-5; D might be TRBD1 (5 bases). V was trimmed by 2 bases and J by 1 base, leaving 8 bases between them. Germline V gives CDR1 SGHTA, CDR2 FQGNSA. CDR3 length equals 14 residues. CDR3 coding DNA: TGTGCCAGCAGCTTAAGGACAACCCAAGAGACCCAGTACTTC. It specifies CASSLRTTQETQYF. The full variable domain, rest sourced from reference TRBV7-2 and TRBJ2-5, is GAGVSQSPSNKVTEKGKDVELRCDPISGHTALYWYRQSLGQGLEFLIYFQGNSAPDKSGLPSDRFSAERTGGSVSTLTIQRTQQEDSAVYLCASSLRTTQETQYFGPGTRLLVL.

This chain uses TRBV19 with TRBJ1-6; D is unclear. CDR1 and CDR2 from the germline V gene are LNHDA and SQIVND (reference sequence). Trimming shortened V by 4 bases and J by 7 bases, and 8 bases separated the two germline ends. There are 13 residues in the CDR3. The CDR3 reads CASSNSPNSPLHF. CDR3 DNA sequence: TGTGCCAGTAGTAACAGTCCGAATTCACCCCTCCACTTT. Combining the CDR3 with reference TRBV19 and TRBJ1-6 gives the whole variable domain DGGITQSPKYLFRKEGQNVTLSCEQNLNHDAMYWYRQDPGQGLRLIYYSQIVNDFQKGDIAEGYSVSREKKESFPLTVTSAQKNPTAFYLCASSNSPNSPLHFGNGTRLTVT.

The chain couples TRBV4-1 to TRBJ2-6; D is possibly TRBD1 (6 bases). The germline gives CDR1 MGHRA, CDR2 YSYEKL. The V end was cut by 6 bases, the J end by 1 base, with 10 bases between. CDR3 length: 15 amino acids. This CDR3 reads CASRPTGSGANVLTF. CDR3 nucleotide sequence: TGCGCCAGCAGACCAACAGGGTCTGGGGCCAACGTCCTGACTTTC.

The gene calls are TRBV5-4 and TRBJ1-1, with 8 bases identical to TRBD1. After removal of 4 bases from V and 0 bases from J, the junction contained 11 bases not matched to a gene. This CDR3 has 17 amino acids. The germline CDR1 and CDR2 sequences are SGHNT and YYREEE (reference sequence). The CDR3 loop reads CASSREYRGTMNTEAFF. In nucleotides, the CDR3 is TGTGCCAGCAGCCGCGAATACAGGGGGACCATGAACACTGAAGCTTTCTTT.

The J gene is TRBJ2-7, the V gene TRBV7-2; weak D call: TRBD2 (6 bases). In germline, CDR1 is SGHTA, CDR2 FQGNSA. CDR3 length: 13 amino acids. V was cut by 8 bases and J by 3 bases, with 14 bases left in between. The CDR3 is CASGGGAHYEQYF. The CDR3 DNA reads TGTGCCAGCGGCGGAGGGGCCCACTACGAGCAGTACTTC. The full variable domain, in which reference TRBV7-2 and TRBJ2-7 provide the parts outside the CDR3, is GAGVSQSPSNKVTEKGKDVELRCDPISGHTALYWYRQSLGQGLEFLIYFQGNSAPDKSGLPSDRFSAERTGGSVSTLTIQRTQQEDSAVYLCASGGGAHYEQYFGPGTRLTVT.

The chain employs TRBV6-6 and TRBJ2-7; D possibly corresponds to TRBD1 (5 bases). CDR3 length equals 12 residues. V lost 5 bases to trimming and J lost 3 bases, with 8 bases between them. Germline values: CDR1 MNHNY, CDR2 SVGAGI (reference sequence). CDR3 nucleotides: TGTGCCAGCAGTAAAGACAGCTACGAGCAGTACTTC. It encodes CASSKDSYEQYF.

This clone was seen just once. The chain combines TRBV7-3 with TRBJ1-5; unclear D gene. This CDR3 spans 13 amino acids. Trimming took 2 bases from V and 4 from J, leaving 6 bases between them. Germline lookup yields CDR1 SGHTA and CDR2 FQGTGA. The CDR3 protein is CASSLELNQPQHF. CDR3 sequence (DNA): TGTGCCAGCAGCTTAGAGCTAAATCAGCCCCAGCATTTT.

J is TRBJ1-2 and V is TRBV30; maybe TRBD1 (5 bases). Germline lookup yields CDR1 GTSNPN and CDR2 SVGIG (reference sequence). CDR3 size: 15 residues. Trimming stripped 3 bases from V and 4 bases from J, with 18 bases between. The CDR3 region is CAWSADIRESYGYTF. As DNA, the CDR3 is TGTGCCTGGAGCGCCGATATCAGGGAATCCTATGGCTACACCTTC.

This clone was detected a few times. This chain uses TRBV7-3 with TRBJ2-2; TRBD1 matches 11 bases. V gave up 7 bases and J gave up 3 bases; unmatched junction bases: 16. Germline assignment: CDR1 SGHTA and CDR2 FQGTGA. This CDR3 spans 19 amino acids. CDR3: CASIPLLFRDRGDTGELFF. The CDR3 region has the DNA TGTGCCAGCATCCCTCTCCTATTCCGGGACAGGGGGGACACCGGGGAGCTGTTTTTT.

V gene TRBV2 combines with J gene TRBJ1-2; D not certain. The CDR3 is made up of 13 amino acids. Trimming cost V 2 bases and J 4 bases, with 8 bases left between them. Per germline, CDR1 SNHLY and CDR2 FYNNEI. As DNA, the CDR3 is TGTGCCAGCAGTGAAAGCGGTGTCTATGGCTACACCTTC. Encoded protein: CASSESGVYGYTF.

Only a few counts were recorded for this clone. This chain uses TRBV24-1 with TRBJ1-1, with a possible D match to TRBD1 (5 bases). The CDR3 loop spans 14 amino acids. Trimming shortened V by 5 bases and J by 1 base, and 10 bases separated the two germline ends. CDR1 is KGHDR and CDR2 is SFDVKD in the germline V gene. The CDR3 sequence: CATSGRGKNTEAFF. The CDR3 nucleotides are TGTGCCACCAGTGGGAGGGGAAAGAACACTGAAGCTTTCTTT.

J is TRBJ1-2 and V is TRBV5-4; D is unclear. The CDR3 runs to 13 residues. Germline CDR1 reads SGHNT; CDR2 reads YYREEE (reference sequence). The V gene lost 5 bases and the J gene lost 4 bases, with 12 bases spanning the gap. CDR3: CASSGRDFYGYTF. In DNA form, the CDR3 reads TGTGCCAGCAGTGGGAGGGATTTCTATGGCTACACCTTC.

J is TRBJ1-1 and V is TRBV27; TRBD1 is a possible D gene (5 bases). CDR1 is MNHEY, CDR2 SMNVEV, per germline (reference sequence). Trimming left V 6 bases short and J 4 bases short, with 18 bases between. CDR3 length: 15 residues. This CDR3 is CASRVWGGRGTEAFF. The CDR3 DNA is TGTGCCAGCAGAGTTTGGGGGGGACGGGGCACTGAAGCTTTCTTT.

For the CDR3, the DNA is TGTGCCAGCTCCAAGGGGGGGACGCTATCTGGAAACACCATATATTTT. Its protein product is CASSKGGTLSGNTIYF. The rearrangement uses TRBV19 and TRBJ1-3; TRBD1 might be the D (6 bases). Trimming stripped 9 bases from V and 1 base from J, with 19 bases between. The CDR3 extends over 16 amino acids. The germline gives CDR1 LNHDA, CDR2 SQIVND (reference sequence).

The chain has TRBV5-6 and TRBJ1-2; tentatively, D is TRBD1 (5 bases). CDR1 and CDR2 from the germline V gene are SGHDT and YYEEEE. There are 14 residues in the CDR3. V was shortened by 1 base and J by 4 bases, with 11 bases between the two germline ends. The CDR3 sequence: CASSLPGQGYGYTF. The CDR3 nucleotides read TGTGCCAGCAGCTTGCCCGGGCAGGGCTATGGCTACACCTTC.

This clone was counted once. This chain connects TRBV20-1 to TRBJ2-7; D perhaps matches TRBD1 (5 bases). Germline V gene sequence: CDR1 DFQATT, CDR2 SNEGSKA (reference sequence). Trimming pared 3 bases from V and 3 bases from J, leaving 6 bases between. The CDR3 loop spans 11 amino acids. Here the CDR3 reads CSARDNYEQYF. The CDR3 coding sequence is TGCAGTGCTAGGGACAACTACGAGCAGTACTTC.

This sequence joins TRBV28 and TRBJ1-1; D may be TRBD1 (5 bases). Germline V gives CDR1 MDHEN, CDR2 SYDVKM. The V and J ends lost 1 base and 5 bases respectively, with 14 bases between them. The CDR3 is 15 residues long. DNA of the CDR3: TGTGCCAGCAGTTTATCTTCAGGGATCGGGACTGAAGCTTTCTTT. Residues: CASSLSSGIGTEAFF. The full variable domain, its missing parts supplied by reference TRBV28 and TRBJ1-1, is DVKVTQSSRYLVKRTGEKVFLECVQDMDHENMFWYRQDPGLGLRLIYFSYDVKMKEKGDIPEGYSVSREKKERFSLILESASTNQTSMYLCASSLSSGIGTEAFFGQGTRLTVV.

The chain employs TRBV6-2 or TRBV6-3 and TRBJ2-7; maybe TRBD2 (6 bases). V was cut by 5 bases and J by 4 bases, with 15 bases left in between. From germline, CDR1 is MNHEY and CDR2 SVGEGT. This CDR3 contains 14 residues. CDR3: CASSAGMGGYEQYF. Here the CDR3 DNA reads TGTGCCAGCAGTGCGGGGATGGGGGGATACGAGCAGTACTTC.

J is TRBJ1-2 and V is TRBV27, with 8 bases matching TRBD1. The CDR3 loop spans 15 amino acids. Per germline, CDR1 MNHEY and CDR2 SMNVEV (reference sequence). Trimming took 5 bases from V and 6 from J; bases not matched to a gene: 11. The CDR3 nucleotides read TGTGCCAGCAGTCCGGCAGGGGGCGGGCCGAATGGCTACACCTTC. This encodes CASSPAGGGPNGYTF.

This clone occurred once. The chain joins TRBV5-1 to TRBJ2-7, with TRBD1 matching over 7 bases. The germline gives CDR1 SGHRS, CDR2 YFSETQ. This CDR3 is 14 amino acids long. J gave up 3 bases and V 3 bases, and 6 bases lay outside the gene matches. CDR3 region: CASSSTGQYYEQYF. The DNA for the CDR3 is TGCGCCAGCAGCTCCACGGGACAGTACTACGAGCAGTACTTC. The full variable domain, its missing parts supplied by reference TRBV5-1 and TRBJ2-7, is KAGVTQTPRYLIKTRGQQVTLSCSPISGHRSVSWYQQTPGQGLQFLFEYFSETQRNKGNFPGRFSGRQFSNSRSEMNVSTLELGDSALYLCASSSTGQYYEQYFGPGTRLTVT.

This clone was picked up a small number of times. The chain joins TRBV5-6 to TRBJ2-7; the D is unclear. Between the trimmed V and J ends, which lost 4 bases and 4 bases, there was a span of 6 bases. Germline V gene lookup returns CDR1 SGHDT and CDR2 YYEEEE. The CDR3 consists of 11 residues. Here the CDR3 reads CASSISYEQYF. The CDR3 DNA is TGTGCCAGCAGCATTTCGTACGAGCAGTACTTC. The whole variable domain, filled in from reference TRBV5-6 and TRBJ2-7, reads DAGVTQSPTHLIKTRGQQVTLRCSPKSGHDTVSWYQQALGQGPQFIFQYYEEEERQRGNFPDRFSGHQFPNYSSELNVNALLLGDSALYLCASSISYEQYFGPGTRLTVT.

The J gene is TRBJ2-3, the V gene TRBV7-2; D gene uncertain. The V end was cut by 1 base, the J end by 2 bases, with 13 bases between. Germline V gives CDR1 SGHTA, CDR2 FQGNSA. The CDR3 runs 16 residues. The CDR3 DNA reads TGTGCCAGCAGCTTAGTTGTGGGCCCCACCACAGATACGCAGTATTTT. Amino acids: CASSLVVGPTTDTQYF.

The chain couples TRBV6-4 to TRBJ2-1, with TRBD2 matching over 9 bases. V was clipped by 2 bases and J by 3 bases; unmatched bases: 5. The CDR3 runs to 16 residues. CDR1 and CDR2 (germline): MRHNA, SNTAGT. In DNA form, the CDR3 reads TGTGCCAGCAGTGACGGGGCTAGCGGGGACTACAATGAGCAGTTCTTC. This sequence encodes CASSDGASGDYNEQFF.

The chain joins TRBV9 to TRBJ2-7, with a tentative D call TRBD1 (6 bases). The V end lost 2 bases, the J end lost 7 bases, and 13 bases lay between the germline ends. In germline, CDR1 is SGDLS, CDR2 YYNGEE. The CDR3 contains 13 residues. The CDR3 bases are TGTGCCAGCAGCGTGGCCACAGGGCTGGAGCAGTACTTC. It translates to CASSVATGLEQYF.

This clone appeared once. CDR3 DNA: TGTGCCAGCAGCCCCTTACTCGGCCGGGGTTTCGAGCAGTACTTC. Amino acids: CASSPLLGRGFEQYF. The chain combines TRBV7-2 with TRBJ2-7; a weak D match, TRBD2 (5 bases). Germline V gene lookup returns CDR1 SGHTA and CDR2 FQGNSA. Between the trimmed V and J ends, which lost 5 bases and 6 bases, there was a span of 20 bases. There are 15 residues in the CDR3.